This TCR beta chain was obtained from a study of blood T cell repertoires in COVID-19. Study-wide background: Sources were T cells, B-cell-depleted T cells, or PBMCs; the material itself was cDNA or gDNA.

Clones were read by immunoSEQ multiplex PCR, and TCRdb kept only the in-frame ones, dropping some. The table has 150,000 or so clones, more than 85% seen once. In Seattle, patients joined the study during active infection and were tracked longitudinally. The sample comprised peripheral blood. This TCR came from a woman in her sixties or seventies with COVID-19, enrolled during active disease.

The CDR3 region is CASSEPSDDEKLFF. As DNA, the CDR3 is TGTGCCAGCAGTGAACCCAGCGACGATGAAAAACTGTTTTTT. The chain recombines TRBV6-1 with TRBJ1-4; no firm D call. Between the trimmed V and J ends, which lost 2 bases and 6 bases, there was a span of 10 bases. The CDR3 runs 14 residues. Germline loops: CDR1 MNHNS, CDR2 SASEGT.